This TCR beta chain was sequenced for a study of shared clonotypes between healthy human individuals. Data came from immunoSEQ multiplex PCR; TCRdb stores just in-frame clones and leaves some out. The sample lists roughly 700,000 clones, about 74% occurring once. Germline values: CDR1 SEHNR, CDR2 FQNEAQ (reference sequence). V was trimmed by 8 bases and J by 11 bases, leaving 28 bases between them. The CDR3 consists of 15 residues. On this clone itself: The antigen is not known.

Study findings and constraints: Across a few donors, naive CD4 shared 4.5% to 6%, naive CD8 more than 3%, memory CD4 about 2.4%, memory CD8 0.4% to 0.5%. Generally, naive subsets came out with larger estimated richness than memory subsets.

The chain carries TRBV7-9 and TRBJ2-7; D possibly corresponds to TRBD2 (6 bases). This sequence was found in a woman aged 25 to 39 in good health. What was sequenced was memory CD4+ T cells sorted from blood. Regarding subset: CD45RA-negative fraction. CDR3 sequence (DNA): TGTGCCAGCGGGGGGACTGTCCAAACGGGCAAGGGAGAGTACTTC. Residues: CASGGTVQTGKGEYF. The entire variable domain, with the rest obtained from reference TRBV7-9 and TRBJ2-7, is as follows: DTGVSQNPRHKITKRGQNVTFRCDPISEHNRLYWYRQTLGQGPEFLTYFQNEAQLEKSRLLSDRFSAERPKGSFSTLEIQRTEQGDSAMYLCASGGTVQTGKGEYFGPGTRLTVT.